Presented here are 18 T cell receptor beta chains from one specimen sequenced in a study of blood T cells in healthy people across ages. Through a sample-barcoded 5' primer and a J-beta primer mix, a second PCR was run for about 6 to 12 cycles. TCRdb independently ran MiXCR on the 5' RACE reads; one entry per CDR3 protein. The table has 850,000 to 1,000,000 distinct CDR3 sequences, about 48% seen once. The specimen was blood. Every receptor here comes from a man aged 25 to 40 in good health.

This chain connects TRBV20-1 to TRBJ2-2, with D unresolved. There are 13 residues in the CDR3. CDR1 and CDR2 from the germline V gene are DFQATT and SNEGSKA (reference sequence). V was cut by 1 base and J by 3 bases, with 6 bases left in between. Here the CDR3 DNA reads TGCAGTGCTAGAGGGTCAGACACCGGGGAGCTGTTTTTT. Its protein is CSARGSDTGELFF.

Only a few counts were recorded for this clonotype. The genes are TRBV4-2 and TRBJ2-3; TRBD2 might be the D (6 bases). This CDR3 comprises 17 residues. Deletions cut 0 bases from V and 2 bases from J, with 15 bases between. Germline V gene data show CDR1 as LGHNA and CDR2 as YNFKEQ. CDR3 bases: TGTGCCAGCAGCCAAGAGAGGGCTAGCGTCTCCACAGATACGCAGTATTTT. Protein product: CASSQERASVSTDTQYF.

This clonotype appeared once. The chain is built from TRBV9 and TRBJ2-7, with 9 positions matching TRBD2. This CDR3 comprises 14 residues. Germline CDR1 and CDR2: SGDLS and YYNGEE. V shed 6 bases and J 7 bases; nucleotides not matched to a gene: 11. The CDR3 DNA reads TGTGCCAGCACTAGCGGGGACTCCTACAATGAGCAGTACTTC. Translating it yields CASTSGDSYNEQYF.

The chain uses TRBV2 and TRBJ2-7; D gene unclear. V was trimmed by 7 bases and J by 5 bases, leaving 12 bases between them. The CDR3 runs 12 residues. Germline V gene lookup returns CDR1 SNHLY and CDR2 FYNNEI. The CDR3 sequence: CASIPGRNEQYF. The CDR3 DNA sequence: TGTGCCAGCATCCCCGGGCGGAACGAGCAGTACTTC.

The rearrangement links TRBV20-1 to TRBJ1-6; 10 bases align to TRBD1. The CDR3 runs 20 residues. Germline CDR1 and CDR2: DFQATT and SNEGSKA (reference sequence). Here the CDR3 reads CSLDRGRLSGLSSYNSPLHF. CDR3 nucleotides: TGCAGCCTTGACAGGGGGCGTCTTTCTGGACTAAGCTCCTATAATTCACCCCTCCACTTT.

CDR3 sequence reads: CASSPWDGNQPQHF. CDR3 nucleotide sequence: TGTGCCAGCAGCCCTTGGGACGGGAATCAGCCCCAGCATTTT. The chain joins TRBV9 to TRBJ1-5, with D possibly TRBD1 on 5 matching bases. V shed 4 bases and J shed 4 bases, with 12 bases lying between them. The CDR3 covers 14 residues. Germline assignment: CDR1 SGDLS and CDR2 YYNGEE.

V usage is TRBV7-2 and J usage is TRBJ2-1; D is perhaps TRBD2 (6 bases). CDR3 length: 14 residues. The V gene's germline CDR1 is SGHTA and CDR2 FQGNSA. V was cut by 5 bases and J by 2 bases, with 10 bases left in between. CDR3 protein: CASSGTATYNEQFF. CDR3 DNA sequence: TGTGCCAGCAGCGGGACTGCTACCTACAATGAGCAGTTCTTC.

The chain recombines TRBV20-1 with TRBJ1-3; no firm D call. V dropped 2 bases and J dropped 2 bases, with 10 bases sitting between them. This CDR3 region has 14 residues. Germline CDR1 is DFQATT and CDR2 is SNEGSKA (reference sequence). Here the CDR3 reads CSARYRGTGNTIYF. The CDR3 DNA reads as TGCAGTGCTAGATACCGGGGTACTGGAAACACCATATATTTT.

This clonotype was seen only a few times. V gene TRBV5-1 combines with J gene TRBJ2-3; no clear D gene. V was shortened by 0 bases and J by 2 bases, with 13 bases between the two germline ends. CDR1 is SGHRS, CDR2 YFSETQ, per germline. This CDR3 is built from 16 residues. CDR3 sequence reads: CASSLARSSDTDTQYF. The CDR3 DNA sequence: TGCGCCAGCAGCTTGGCCAGGAGTAGTGACACAGATACGCAGTATTTT.

The chain joins TRBV12-3 or TRBV12-4 to TRBJ2-1; D perhaps matches TRBD2 (5 bases). The CDR3 length is 12 residues. Between the trimmed V and J ends, which lost 7 bases and 7 bases, there was a span of 11 bases. For the CDR3, the DNA is TGTGCCAGCACTACTACTAGGAATGAGCAGTTCTTC. It is translated as CASTTTRNEQFF.

The J gene is TRBJ1-2, the V gene TRBV24-1; D is undetermined. The CDR3 is made up of 16 amino acids. V was trimmed by 5 bases and J by 4 bases, leaving 19 bases between them. Germline V gene lookup returns CDR1 KGHDR and CDR2 SFDVKD. This CDR3 is CATSVPPVEGFYGYTF. CDR3 sequence (DNA): TGTGCCACCAGTGTTCCCCCGGTGGAGGGATTCTATGGCTACACCTTC.

This clonotype has just a few counts. The V call is TRBV7-2, the J call TRBJ1-2; 9 bases agree with TRBD1. The germline gives CDR1 SGHTA, CDR2 FQGNSA. The CDR3 contains 15 residues. The trim removed 5 bases at V and 8 bases at J, leaving 12 bases unmatched. Here the CDR3 DNA reads TGTGCCAGCAGCCCCCGCCGGACAGGGGATCAGGGCTACACCTTC. The encoded protein is CASSPRRTGDQGYTF.

The chain carries TRBV2 and TRBJ1-5; D is unclear. The length of the CDR3 is 14 residues. Germline CDR1 SNHLY, CDR2 FYNNEI. V shed 4 bases and J shed 3 bases, with 10 bases lying between them. The CDR3, as DNA: TGTGCCAGCAGTGCTGCGAAAACCAATCAGCCCCAGCATTTT. The encoded protein is CASSAAKTNQPQHF.

The chain is built from TRBV10-3 and TRBJ1-1, with D maybe TRBD1 (6 bases). There are 12 residues in the CDR3. The germline V gene has CDR1 ENHRY and CDR2 SYGVKD. Deletions cut 4 bases from V and 7 bases from J, with 10 bases between. The CDR3 protein is CAISGTGREAFF. CDR3 nucleotides: TGTGCCATCAGTGGTACAGGGCGTGAAGCTTTCTTT.

The V call is TRBV3-1, the J call TRBJ2-7; D may match TRBD1 or TRBD2 (5 bases each). Germline V CDR1 and CDR2: LGHDT, YNNKEL (reference sequence). CDR3 length: 13 amino acids. V was cut by 0 bases and J by 9 bases, with 12 bases left in between. CDR3 nucleotide sequence: TGTGCCAGCAGCCAAGATGGCTCAGGGAGGCAGTACTTC. This codes for CASSQDGSGRQYF.

V gene TRBV5-6 combines with J gene TRBJ2-1; 14 nucleotides agree with TRBD2. The germline gives CDR1 SGHDT, CDR2 YYEEEE. This CDR3 spans 17 amino acids. Trimming at V came to 3 bases and at J to 7 bases, leaving 9 bases not matched to a gene. The CDR3 DNA follows: TGTGCCAGCAGCTGGGGACTAGCGGGGGCCCAGGGGAATGAGCAGTTCTTC. Its protein is CASSWGLAGAQGNEQFF.

With respect to this clonotype: This may be a read error, as it is one base from a much larger clone. The rearrangement links TRBV12-3 or TRBV12-4 to TRBJ1-2, with D unclear. The CDR3 has 13 residues. The CDR3 region is CVSSLGRVGGYTF. The CDR3, as DNA: TGTGTCAGCAGCCTAGGCCGGGTCGGGGGCTACACCTTC.

The V and J genes are TRBV20-1 and TRBJ1-4; D remains unclear. Trimming stripped 4 bases from V and 0 bases from J, with 9 bases between. CDR3 size: 14 residues. Germline CDR1 DFQATT, CDR2 SNEGSKA (reference sequence). CDR3 loop: CSAKGPTTNEKLFF. The CDR3, as DNA: TGCAGTGCTAAGGGCCCTACAACTAATGAAAAACTGTTTTTT.